A single sample is the source of the 7 T cell receptor beta chains below, sequenced in a study of T cells after yellow fever vaccination. TCRdb redid the calling of the 5' RACE reads with MiXCR, one entry per CDR3 protein. The data hold about 160,000 distinct CDR3 sequences, with approximately 9.7% observed a single time. The input for sequencing was CD8+ T cells sorted from PBMCs, taken 45 days after the yellow fever booster vaccination. The receptor source for this set is a young man who received the YFV17D yellow fever vaccine.

CDR3 amino acids: CASRGRVTKNIQYF. The CDR3 bases are TGTGCCAGCAGGGGGAGGGTTACCAAAAACATTCAGTACTTC. J is TRBJ2-4 and V is TRBV28; TRBD2 matches at 7 bases. V lost 6 bases, J lost 2 bases, and 4 bases stayed unmatched. CDR1 is MDHEN and CDR2 is SYDVKM in the germline V gene. This CDR3 region has 14 residues.

V gene TRBV7-2 combines with J gene TRBJ2-3; 8 nucleotides line up with TRBD2. The CDR3 is 18 residues long. Germline CDR1 is SGHTA and CDR2 is FQGNSA. The ends lost 2 bases at V and 6 bases at J; junction bases unmatched: 16. The CDR3 reads CASSLPGGAVPLTDTQYF. DNA of the CDR3: TGTGCCAGCAGCTTACCCGGGGGGGCCGTCCCATTAACGGATACGCAGTATTTT.

This clonotype showed up just a few times. V usage is TRBV7-9 and J usage is TRBJ2-1; TRBD2 agrees at 8 bases. The CDR3 totals 14 residues. V gave up 3 bases and J gave up 6 bases; unmatched junction bases: 4. Germline loops: CDR1 SEHNR, CDR2 FQNEAQ (reference sequence). The CDR3 region is CASSFGAGVNEQFF. DNA of the CDR3: TGTGCCAGCAGCTTTGGAGCGGGGGTCAATGAGCAGTTCTTC. Using reference TRBV7-9 and TRBJ2-1 for the parts outside the CDR3, the full variable domain is DTGVSQNPRHKITKRGQNVTFRCDPISEHNRLYWYRQTLGQGPEFLTYFQNEAQLEKSRLLSDRFSAERPKGSFSTLEIQRTEQGDSAMYLCASSFGAGVNEQFFGPGTRLTVL.

This clonotype was detected a few times. The rearrangement uses TRBV4-3 and TRBJ2-1, with D possibly matching TRBD2 (6 bases). This CDR3 comprises 17 residues. Germline V gives CDR1 LGHNA, CDR2 YSLEER. Trimming shortened V by 1 base and J by 7 bases, and 20 bases separated the two germline ends. In DNA form, the CDR3 reads TGCGCCAGCAGCCAAGTCTCTGGTGGGGCCCGGGAGAATGAGCAGTTCTTC. Its translation is CASSQVSGGARENEQFF.

This clonotype was seen more than once but under ten times. The chain joins TRBV7-2 to TRBJ2-5, with 7 positions matching TRBD1. Germline CDR1 reads SGHTA; CDR2 reads FQGNSA. CDR3 length: 13 residues. The J segment lost 6 bases and the V segment lost 9 bases, leaving 10 bases of the junction unmatched. This chain's CDR3 is CASRQGGPQTQYF. CDR3 DNA: TGTGCCAGTCGACAGGGTGGGCCTCAGACCCAGTACTTC.

This clonotype was seen a handful of times. The chain is built from TRBV6-2 or TRBV6-3 and TRBJ2-7; possibly TRBD1 for D (6 bases). Germline CDR1 reads MNHEY; CDR2 reads SVGEGT. V shed 10 bases and J shed 0 bases, with 10 bases lying between them. This CDR3 comprises 12 residues. The CDR3 DNA reads as TGTGCCACCGAGGACAGCTCCTACGAGCAGTACTTC. Its translation is CATEDSSYEQYF.

Ten or more counts support this clonotype. The genes are TRBV25-1 and TRBJ2-5; 11 nucleotides align to TRBD1. Germline V CDR1 and CDR2: MGHDK, SYGVNS. CDR3 length equals 16 residues. With V trimmed by 6 bases and J by 5 bases, 11 bases remained unmatched. The DNA of the CDR3 is TGTGCCAGCAGCCGACGCGGGACAGGGGGGTGGGAGACCCAGTACTTC. Protein product: CASSRRGTGGWETQYF.